This passage covers 4 T cell receptor beta chains from one sample sequenced in a study of cytomegalovirus exposure and HLA in healthy donors. The PCR used 60 Vbeta and 13 Jbeta primers. Sequencing used immunoSEQ multiplex PCR; TCRdb keeps in-frame clones, though not all of them. The sample yields 100,000 to 150,000 clones, 15% to 20% seen once. The sample comprised PBMCs. The receptors derive from a female donor in good health and CMV-seropositive.

V usage is TRBV4-3 and J usage is TRBJ1-2; TRBD1 might be the D (5 bases). Germline loops: CDR1 LGHNA, CDR2 YSLEER. This CDR3 has 15 residues. Trimming removed 1 base from V and 8 bases from J, with 17 bases in between. The CDR3 here is CASSQGSGGIGGYTF. CDR3 nucleotide sequence: TGCGCCAGCAGCCAAGGAAGCGGGGGAATAGGGGGCTACACCTTC.

The J gene is TRBJ1-4, the V gene TRBV4-2; D is unresolved. V was clipped by 3 bases and J by 3 bases, with 17 bases between them. Germline lookup yields CDR1 LGHNA and CDR2 YNFKEQ. The CDR3 covers 17 residues. CDR3 DNA: TGTGCCAGCAGCCAGATAATGGGCCGCCTCTCTAATGAAAAACTGTTTTTT. It is translated as CASSQIMGRLSNEKLFF.

V gene TRBV9 combines with J gene TRBJ2-1, with D perhaps matching TRBD1 (5 bases). The CDR3 is 14 amino acids. Germline-derived CDR1 and CDR2 are SGDLS and YYNGEE. Trimming removed 0 bases at V and 6 bases at J, with 10 bases between. CDR3 sequence reads: CASSVVSGSNEQFF. CDR3 nucleotides: TGTGCCAGCAGCGTAGTGTCAGGGTCCAATGAGCAGTTCTTC.

J is TRBJ2-7 and V is TRBV4-3; no clear D. V was shortened by 0 bases and J by 2 bases, with 8 bases between the two germline ends. CDR1 is LGHNA, CDR2 YSLEER, per germline. The CDR3 spans 14 residues. The CDR3 region has the DNA TGCGCCAGCAGCCAAGATATTCAGGCCTACGAGCAGTACTTC. Protein sequence: CASSQDIQAYEQYF.